This TCR beta chain is drawn from a study of blood T cells in healthy people across ages. Germline loops: CDR1 SQVTM, CDR2 ANQGSEA. Losses at the gene ends were 4 bases for V and 7 bases for J; bases not matched to a gene: 3. The CDR3 length is 12 residues. This clonotype was picked up a small number of times. A J-beta primer mix and a sample-barcoded 5' primer were used in a second PCR of about 6 to 12 cycles. Every sample produced at least 3 million CDR3-containing paired-end reads. TCRdb re-analysed the 5' RACE reads in MiXCR, keeping a single row per CDR3 protein. The sample holds about 760,000 distinct CDR3 sequences; about 56% are singletons and the top ten take 20% to 30%.

Sequences were obtained from blood. The rearrangement links TRBV29-1 to TRBJ2-1; 8 nucleotides align to TRBD2. The clonotype originates from a man aged 35 to 55 in good health. This CDR3 reads CSVGSGGNEQFF. The CDR3, as DNA: TGCAGCGTTGGCTCGGGAGGGAATGAGCAGTTCTTC.